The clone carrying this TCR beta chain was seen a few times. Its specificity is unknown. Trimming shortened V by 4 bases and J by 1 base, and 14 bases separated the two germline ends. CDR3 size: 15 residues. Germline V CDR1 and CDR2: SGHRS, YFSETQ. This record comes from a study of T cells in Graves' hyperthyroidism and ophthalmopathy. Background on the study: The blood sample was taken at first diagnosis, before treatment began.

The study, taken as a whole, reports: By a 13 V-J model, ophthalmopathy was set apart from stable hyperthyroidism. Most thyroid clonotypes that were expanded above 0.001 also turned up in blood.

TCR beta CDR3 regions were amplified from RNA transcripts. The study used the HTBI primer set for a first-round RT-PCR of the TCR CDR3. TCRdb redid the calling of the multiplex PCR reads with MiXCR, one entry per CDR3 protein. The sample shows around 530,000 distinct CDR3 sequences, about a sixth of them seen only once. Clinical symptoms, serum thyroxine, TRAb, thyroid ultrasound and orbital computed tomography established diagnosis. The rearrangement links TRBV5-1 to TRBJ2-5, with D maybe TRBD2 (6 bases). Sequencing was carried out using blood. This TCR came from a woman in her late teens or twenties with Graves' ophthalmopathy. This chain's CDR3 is CASSRRGGAQETQYF. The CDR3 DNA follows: TGCGCCAGCAGCCGGAGAGGAGGGGCCCAAGAGACCCAGTACTTC.